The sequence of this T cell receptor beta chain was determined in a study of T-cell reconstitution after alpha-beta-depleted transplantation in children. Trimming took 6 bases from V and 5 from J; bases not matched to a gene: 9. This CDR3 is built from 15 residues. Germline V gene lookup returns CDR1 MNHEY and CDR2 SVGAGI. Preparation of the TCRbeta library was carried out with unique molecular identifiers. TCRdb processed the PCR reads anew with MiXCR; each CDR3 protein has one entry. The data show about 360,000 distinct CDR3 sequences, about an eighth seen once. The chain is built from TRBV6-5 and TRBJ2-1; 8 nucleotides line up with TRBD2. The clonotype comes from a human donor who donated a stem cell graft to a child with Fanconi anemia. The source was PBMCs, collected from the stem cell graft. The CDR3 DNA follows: TGTGCCAGCAGCTCCGGGAGGGGGGAACACAATGAGCAGTTCTTC. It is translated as CASSSGRGEHNEQFF.